The 10 T cell receptor beta chains reported below all come from one sample, sequenced in a study of breast tumors, draining lymph nodes, adjacent tissues. TCRdb ran MiXCR on the multiplex PCR reads and lists one entry per CDR3 protein. The sample holds about 200,000 distinct CDR3 sequences, less than 40% seen once. Samples came from axillary lymph nodes draining the breast cancer. Sequenced sample: axillary lymph node tissue. The receptors originated from a female donor with breast cancer. Some clones in this sample may be carry-over from other donors' samples.

This clonotype was seen more than once but under ten times. J is TRBJ2-4 and V is TRBV7-2; D gene unclear. Germline loops: CDR1 SGHTA, CDR2 FQGNSA. This CDR3 is 16 amino acids long. The V gene lost 2 bases and the J gene lost 0 bases, with 11 bases spanning the gap. The DNA for the CDR3 is TGTGCCAGCAGCTTATCCGGTACCCTAGCCAAAAACATTCAGTACTTC. Translation gives CASSLSGTLAKNIQYF.

The table lists this clonotype with a few counts. A much bigger clone sits one base away, suggesting this may be a read error. The rearrangement links TRBV7-2 to TRBJ2-7, with 10 nucleotides matching TRBD2. Germline V gives CDR1 SGHTA, CDR2 FQGNSA. This CDR3 comprises 15 residues. CDR3 nucleotide sequence: TGTGCCAGCAGCCTTAGAGCGGGAGGGGTTAACGAGCAGCACTTC. Encoded protein: CASSLRAGGVNEQHF.

The chain combines TRBV2 with TRBJ2-6; TRBD1 is a possible D gene (6 bases). Looked up from germline, CDR1 is SNHLY and CDR2 is FYNNEI. The V and J ends lost 2 bases and 0 bases respectively, with 11 bases between them. The CDR3 has 17 amino acids. CDR3 in amino acids: CASSERDTLSGANVLTF. CDR3 nucleotides: TGTGCCAGCAGTGAACGGGACACGCTCTCTGGGGCCAACGTCCTGACTTTC.

This clonotype was observed many times. The V and J genes are TRBV13 and TRBJ2-5; TRBD1 or TRBD2 may be the D gene (5 bases each). The CDR3 consists of 18 residues. Trimming left V 6 bases short and J 5 bases short, with 28 bases between. Germline values: CDR1 PRHDT, CDR2 FYEKMQ (reference sequence). CDR3: CASRFWAYLRPGTETQYF. The CDR3 nucleotides are TGTGCCAGCAGATTTTGGGCCTACTTGAGGCCTGGGACGGAGACCCAGTACTTC.

In this sample, this clonotype turned up many times. V is TRBV5-5 and J is TRBJ1-2, with a weak D call TRBD1 (5 bases). The V end lost 4 bases, the J end lost 2 bases, and 12 bases lay between the germline ends. The CDR3 extends over 14 amino acids. CDR1 and CDR2 from the germline V gene are SGHKS and YYEKEE (reference sequence). CDR3 residues: CASSPRDYNYGYTF. As DNA, the CDR3 is TGTGCCAGCAGCCCCAGGGATTACAACTATGGCTACACCTTC.

The rearrangement links TRBV28 to TRBJ2-1, with 14 bases lining up with TRBD2. Per the germline V gene, CDR1 is MDHEN and CDR2 is SYDVKM. This CDR3 comprises 16 residues. The trim removed 3 bases at V and 9 bases at J, leaving 7 bases unmatched. For the CDR3, the DNA is TGTGCCAGCAGTTTGGCCGCAGGACTAGCGGGAGGTGAGCAGTTCTTC. Its translation is CASSLAAGLAGGEQFF. Based on the CDR3 plus reference TRBV28 and TRBJ2-1, the full variable domain is DVKVTQSSRYLVKRTGEKVFLECVQDMDHENMFWYRQDPGLGLRLIYFSYDVKMKEKGDIPEGYSVSREKKERFSLILESASTNQTSMYLCASSLAAGLAGGEQFFGPGTRLTVL.

This clonotype was detected ten times or more. V usage is TRBV6-6 and J usage is TRBJ2-2, with 8 bases that match TRBD1. The J segment lost 5 bases and the V segment lost 5 bases, leaving 4 bases of the junction unmatched. Looked up from germline, CDR1 is MNHNY and CDR2 is SVGAGI (reference sequence). This CDR3 has 14 amino acids. CDR3 loop: CASSKRQGTGELFF. CDR3 bases: TGTGCCAGCAGTAAACGACAGGGGACCGGGGAGCTGTTTTTT.

The genes are TRBV18 and TRBJ1-4; D unresolved. Trimming stripped 5 bases from V and 4 bases from J, with 14 bases between. This CDR3 region has 15 residues. The V gene's germline CDR1 is KGHSH and CDR2 LQKENI. The CDR3 bases are TGTGCCAGCTCATCCAGCGGGATCTTTAATGAAAAACTGTTTTTT. Its translation: CASSSSGIFNEKLFF.

This clonotype was found a few times. A read error may be the cause here, since a much bigger clone is one base away. The chain links TRBV20-1 to TRBJ2-3; possible D gene TRBD1, 6 bases. Germline values: CDR1 DFQATT, CDR2 SNEGSKA (reference sequence). The CDR3 loop spans 14 amino acids. The CDR3 DNA reads as TGCAGTGCTAGAGATCCAGGGGCTACAGCTACGCAGTATTTT. Protein: CSARDPGATATQYF.

V gene TRBV30 combines with J gene TRBJ1-5; 7 bases fit TRBD1. J was trimmed by 4 bases and V by 2 bases; bases with no gene match: 5. Per the germline V gene, CDR1 is GTSNPN and CDR2 is SVGIG (reference sequence). The CDR3 spans 14 residues. CDR3 loop: CAWSFSRGNQPQHF. The CDR3 bases are TGTGCCTGGAGTTTCTCCAGGGGGAATCAGCCCCAGCATTTT.